The 26 T cell receptor beta chains presented below share a single source sample, sequenced in a study of beta chain features in type 1 diabetes. The entirety of the isolated RNA underwent reverse transcription, so expressed TCRB transcripts were sequenced. Using immunoSEQ multiplex PCR, the repertoire was profiled, and TCRdb retains in-frame clones only, with some absent. The sample carries 200,000 to 250,000 clones, 9.5% to 13% recorded once. The specimen was central memory CD4+ T cells from blood. The source is a man between 18 and 35 years old in good health.

The chain employs TRBV25-1 and TRBJ1-2, with D perhaps matching TRBD1 (5 bases). In germline, CDR1 is MGHDK, CDR2 SYGVNS. V shed 3 bases and J shed 4 bases, with 15 bases lying between them. The CDR3 contains 15 residues. CDR3 sequence: CASSESLGGGYGYTF. CDR3 in DNA: TGTGCCAGCAGTGAGTCCCTGGGGGGAGGCTATGGCTACACCTTC.

The chain recombines TRBV6-4 with TRBJ2-2, with D unresolved. The V and J ends lost 9 bases and 7 bases respectively, with 9 bases between them. The germline CDR1 and CDR2 sequences are MRHNA and SNTAGT. This CDR3 is 11 amino acids long. In nucleotides, the CDR3 is TGTGCCAGTTACGCGTTCGGGGAGCTGTTTTTT. Translating it yields CASYAFGELFF.

Details on this clone: A much bigger clone sits one base away, suggesting this may be a read error. The same CDR3 arises from other DNA sequences in this sample as well. This rearrangement joins TRBV2 to TRBJ2-2, with a weak D call TRBD2 (5 bases). The CDR3 has 14 amino acids. The V gene's germline CDR1 is SNHLY and CDR2 FYNNEI. Trimming pared 3 bases from V and 5 bases from J, leaving 10 bases between. DNA for the CDR3: TGTGCCAGCAGTGAGGGCCGAGGGACCGGGGAGCTGTTTTTT. Translated: CASSEGRGTGELFF.

This clone was seen a handful of times. V and J are TRBV30 and TRBJ2-4, with 12 bases matching TRBD2. CDR3 size: 18 residues. Germline loops: CDR1 GTSNPN, CDR2 SVGIG (reference sequence). V shed 5 bases, J shed 3 bases, and the junction held 14 bases outside the gene matches. CDR3 DNA: TGTGCCTGGGACGCCGGGACTAGCGGGCGCTTGGTCAAAAACATTCAGTACTTC. This translates into CAWDAGTSGRLVKNIQYF.

At least ten counts were recorded for this clone. In DNA, the CDR3 is TGTGCCAGCAGTGAGCCAGGGGGGAACACTGAAGCTTTCTTT. This translates into CASSEPGGNTEAFF. V gene TRBV28 combines with J gene TRBJ1-1; 7 bases agree with TRBD1. The CDR3 has 14 amino acids. Germline CDR1 reads MDHEN; CDR2 reads SYDVKM. With 5 bases clipped from V and 1 base from J, the junction kept 4 bases outside the gene matches.

This clone was observed at least ten times. The genes are TRBV19 and TRBJ2-3; TRBD1 matches at 8 bases. This CDR3 region has 16 residues. The J segment lost 4 bases and the V segment lost 5 bases, leaving 11 bases of the junction unmatched. Germline CDR1 reads LNHDA; CDR2 reads SQIVND (reference sequence). CDR3 DNA: TGTGCCAGTAGTGCCCGGACAGGGAACAGCCCAGATACGCAGTATTTT. This codes for CASSARTGNSPDTQYF.

This clone was picked up many times. The chain links TRBV7-2 to TRBJ2-5; D is uncertain. CDR1 is SGHTA, CDR2 FQGNSA, per germline. V lost 2 bases and J lost 3, with 7 bases in between. The CDR3 has 13 amino acids. The CDR3 sequence is CASSLNSKETQYF. The CDR3 nucleotides are TGTGCCAGCAGCTTAAACTCCAAAGAGACCCAGTACTTC.

The sample holds many counts of this clone. The chain carries TRBV7-9 and TRBJ2-1; D call uncertain. V was cut by 5 bases and J by 5 bases, with 4 bases left in between. Germline assignment: CDR1 SEHNR and CDR2 FQNEAQ (reference sequence). The CDR3 is 11 amino acids. For the CDR3, the DNA is TGTGCCAGCAGCGAGAACAATGAGCAGTTCTTC. As protein: CASSENNEQFF.

J is TRBJ1-2 and V is TRBV30; no definite D call. Germline assignment: CDR1 GTSNPN and CDR2 SVGIG (reference sequence). The CDR3 totals 13 residues. CDR3 region: CVAPVPANYGYTF. The CDR3 coding sequence is TGTGTCGCCCCAGTCCCAGCTAACTATGGCTACACCTTC.

In this sample, this clone turned up many times. The chain uses TRBV25-1 and TRBJ2-1, with TRBD1 matching over 12 bases. CDR3 length equals 15 residues. V lost 4 bases and J lost 7; bases outside the gene matches: 5. Germline-derived CDR1 and CDR2 are MGHDK and SYGVNS. In DNA, the CDR3 is TGTGCCAGCAGTGGGGGACAGGGGGCGCGAAATGAGCAGTTCTTC. Translation gives CASSGGQGARNEQFF.

This clone was recorded a few times. The genes are TRBV4-3 and TRBJ2-7, with no clear D. V lost 0 bases to trimming and J lost 3 bases, with 12 bases between them. Germline loops: CDR1 LGHNA, CDR2 YSLEER. The CDR3 extends over 15 amino acids. The CDR3 is CASSQEIGRIYEQYF. In nucleotides, the CDR3 is TGCGCCAGCAGCCAAGAAATCGGTCGGATCTACGAGCAGTACTTC.

The rearrangement links TRBV30 to TRBJ2-5; 7 bases fit TRBD2. The J call may be faulty, since TRBJ2-7 better matches the DNA end. CDR1 GTSNPN and CDR2 SVGIG come from the germline V gene (reference sequence). This CDR3 comprises 16 residues. DNA of the CDR3: TGTGCCTTAGTGGAGTCCGGGCACGGGGGGACCTACGAGCAGTACTTC. Translating gives CALVESGHGGTYEQYF.

The rearrangement joins TRBV7-2 to TRBJ2-7; possibly TRBD2 for D (5 bases). The V gene's germline CDR1 is SGHTA and CDR2 FQGNSA. The CDR3 totals 14 residues. The germline V and J ends were trimmed by 1 base and 5 bases, with 12 bases remaining between them. The chain's CDR3 is CASSLEPAANEQYF. The CDR3 DNA reads as TGTGCCAGCAGCTTAGAGCCAGCGGCCAACGAGCAGTACTTC.

The chain couples TRBV7-3 to TRBJ2-5; no firm D call. CDR3 length: 13 amino acids. Trimming stripped 5 bases from V and 7 bases from J, with 14 bases between. Per germline, CDR1 SGHTA and CDR2 FQGTGA. For the CDR3, the DNA is TGTGCCAGCAGCAAAGGGCCCCACCGGACCCAGTACTTC. Amino acid sequence: CASSKGPHRTQYF.

Details on this clone: The junction does not match germline at one end; this may be a read error. The gene calls are TRBV5-1 and TRBJ2-1; D is possibly TRBD1 (6 bases). CDR3 length: 17 residues. From germline, CDR1 is SGHRS and CDR2 YFSETQ. The CDR3 region is CSSSVEVGGSSYNEQFF. The CDR3 coding sequence is TGCTCCAGCAGCGTTGAGGTAGGGGGTAGCTCCTACAATGAGCAGTTCTTC.

In its sample, this clone was seen a few times. The gene calls are TRBV29-1 and TRBJ1-4; TRBD1 matches at 7 bases. V dropped 2 bases and J dropped 7; count of bases not matched to a gene: 4. In germline, CDR1 is SQVTM, CDR2 ANQGSEA. CDR3 length equals 13 residues. CDR3 protein: CSVERGLGEKLFF. The CDR3 DNA sequence: TGCAGCGTTGAAAGGGGGCTTGGTGAAAAACTGTTTTTT.

This clone was picked up a small number of times. J is TRBJ1-2 and V is TRBV25-1, with D unclear. The CDR3 sequence is 12 residues long. The V gene lost 3 bases and the J gene lost 8 bases, with 10 bases spanning the gap. Looked up from germline, CDR1 is MGHDK and CDR2 is SYGVNS. CDR3 loop: CASSDLRGGYTF. Here the CDR3 DNA reads TGTGCCAGCAGTGATCTACGCGGGGGCTACACCTTC.

The chain uses TRBV5-1 and TRBJ2-7; 7 nucleotides line up with TRBD1. Losses at the gene ends were 2 bases for V and 8 bases for J; bases not matched to a gene: 10. Germline V gene data show CDR1 as SGHRS and CDR2 as YFSETQ. This CDR3 is built from 14 residues. The chain's CDR3 is CASSLEDRYDKQYF. Written as DNA, the CDR3 is TGCGCCAGCAGCTTAGAGGACAGGTATGATAAGCAGTACTTC.

This clone was detected only a few times. The chain has TRBV15 and TRBJ2-7, with D possibly TRBD2 on 6 matching bases. The CDR3 spans 15 residues. Trimming pared 1 base from V and 2 bases from J, leaving 12 bases between. Germline CDR1 LNHNV, CDR2 YYDKDF (reference sequence). CDR3 DNA: TGTGCCACCAGCAGAGGCAGGGAGGCGGCCTACGAGCAGTACTTC. Its translation is CATSRGREAAYEQYF.

The chain has TRBV5-1 and TRBJ2-7; 7 bases map to TRBD1. The CDR3 covers 13 residues. CDR1 and CDR2 (germline): SGHRS, YFSETQ. The trim removed 4 bases at V and 10 bases at J, leaving 11 bases unmatched. The CDR3 region has the DNA TGCGCCAGCAGCCAAACCGAACAGGGGCGACAGTACTTC. This codes for CASSQTEQGRQYF. Using reference TRBV5-1 and TRBJ2-7 for the parts outside the CDR3, the full variable domain is KAGVTQTPRYLIKTRGQQVTLSCSPISGHRSVSWYQQTPGQGLQFLFEYFSETQRNKGNFPGRFSGRQFSNSRSEMNVSTLELGDSALYLCASSQTEQGRQYFGPGTRLTVT.

The chain uses TRBV7-9 and TRBJ1-1, with D unclear. The CDR3 extends over 14 amino acids. Per the germline V gene, CDR1 is SEHNR and CDR2 is FQNEAQ (reference sequence). V was cut by 5 bases and J by 5 bases, with 15 bases left in between. CDR3 sequence: CASSLYLGGTEAFF. CDR3 DNA: TGTGCCAGCAGCCTATACCTCGGAGGAACTGAAGCTTTCTTT.

The chain has TRBV27 and TRBJ2-2; D is ambiguous. CDR1 is MNHEY, CDR2 SMNVEV, per germline (reference sequence). Between the trimmed V and J ends, which lost 6 bases and 3 bases, there was a span of 14 bases. This CDR3 is 15 amino acids long. CDR3 in amino acids: CASSLGVVDTGELFF. For the CDR3, the DNA is TGTGCCAGCAGCCTCGGAGTAGTCGACACCGGGGAGCTGTTTTTT.

The chain joins TRBV7-2 to TRBJ2-7, with D perhaps TRBD2 (6 bases). Looked up from germline, CDR1 is SGHTA and CDR2 is FQGNSA. Trimming removed 5 bases from V and 2 bases from J, with 16 bases in between. The CDR3 extends over 15 amino acids. The CDR3 DNA reads TGTGCCAGCAGCCCAGGGCTAGCGAGTACCTACGAGCAGTACTTC. Translating it yields CASSPGLASTYEQYF.

The chain uses TRBV10-1 and TRBJ1-1; D ambiguous. Germline V CDR1 and CDR2: WNHNN, SYGVQD (reference sequence). V gave up 6 bases and J gave up 3 bases, with 11 bases separating them. The CDR3 is 13 residues long. The CDR3 loop reads CASSGRRDTEAFF. The CDR3 region has the DNA TGCGCCAGCAGCGGCAGGCGCGACACTGAAGCTTTCTTT.

A remark on this clone: Other DNA sequences in the same sample also yield this CDR3. The chain recombines TRBV7-2 with TRBJ2-1, with D maybe TRBD1 (5 bases). This CDR3 spans 13 amino acids. CDR1 and CDR2 from the germline V gene are SGHTA and FQGNSA. Trimming cost V 1 base and J 5 bases, with 6 bases left between them. The CDR3 DNA is TGTGCCAGCAGCTTAGGACAGAACAATGAGCAGTTCTTC. It is translated as CASSLGQNNEQFF.

The genes are TRBV7-2 and TRBJ2-1, with D possibly TRBD1 on 6 matching bases. V lost 6 bases and J 7 bases, leaving 13 bases between the germline ends. CDR3 length: 13 amino acids. Germline assignment: CDR1 SGHTA and CDR2 FQGNSA. The CDR3 sequence is CASSSLQGNEQFF. In DNA, the CDR3 is TGTGCCAGCAGTTCCTTACAGGGAAATGAGCAGTTCTTC.